Each of the 27 T cell receptor beta chains below was sequenced from the same sample in a study of T cells after yellow fever vaccination (dated 2019 in TCRdb). The library came from 5' RACE. The sequencer listed for this sample is Illumina HiSeq 2500. TCRdb passed the public sequencing reads through fastp at Q25 and MiXCR, retaining productive beta sequences. Rows with a matching CDR3 protein are joined into one entry that keeps the most common DNA and genes. In all, the sample holds 60,000 to 75,000 distinct CDR3 sequences, and about 6% of those were seen once. The top ten hold about 40% of the sample. The treatment or condition label here, explained by the study, means: live attenuated yellow fever vaccine strain. Source: CD8+ T cells sorted from PBMCs, taken about 49 days after the first yellow fever vaccination. Receptor source: a man between 18 and 29 years old who received the YFV17D yellow fever vaccine.

This clonotype was picked up many times. The gene calls are TRBV27 and TRBJ2-5; D gene uncertain. Germline assignment: CDR1 MNHEY and CDR2 SMNVEV (reference sequence). Trimming shortened V by 1 base and J by 0 bases, and 6 bases separated the two germline ends. CDR3 size: 14 residues. The CDR3, as DNA: TGTGCCAGCAGTTTATACGGGTACCAAGAGACCCAGTACTTC. Translating gives CASSLYGYQETQYF.

There are many counts of this clonotype. The J gene is TRBJ1-1, the V gene TRBV4-1, with D perhaps TRBD1 (6 bases). Germline loops: CDR1 MGHRA, CDR2 YSYEKL. The CDR3 is 16 amino acids. V lost 4 bases and J lost 0, with 15 bases in between. The CDR3 loop is CASSPTRTELNTEAFF. In DNA, the CDR3 is TGCGCCAGCAGCCCTACCCGGACAGAATTGAACACTGAAGCTTTCTTT.

This clonotype has ten or more counts. The chain has TRBV7-3 and TRBJ2-3; tentative D call: TRBD1 (6 bases). Germline CDR1 SGHTA, CDR2 FQGTGA. V shed 3 bases and J shed 2 bases, with 12 bases lying between them. This CDR3 has 15 amino acids. CDR3 sequence (DNA): TGTGCCAGCAGCTTGTCTGGGGGCCTCACAGATACGCAGTATTTT. Its translation is CASSLSGGLTDTQYF.

This clonotype was detected only a few times. The chain employs TRBV25-1 and TRBJ2-1; 11 bases map to TRBD2. J gave up 16 bases and V 3 bases, and 11 bases lay outside the gene matches. CDR3 length equals 14 residues. Germline V gives CDR1 MGHDK, CDR2 SYGVNS. CDR3 sequence: CASSDALAGAVQFF. CDR3 coding DNA: TGTGCCAGCAGTGATGCACTAGCGGGGGCCGTTCAATTCTTC.

This clonotype appeared a few times. The chain employs TRBV27 and TRBJ2-1; 9 positions match TRBD2. Germline V gene lookup returns CDR1 MNHEY and CDR2 SMNVEV (reference sequence). V dropped 1 base and J dropped 6; count of bases not matched to a gene: 10. This CDR3 contains 17 residues. This CDR3 is CASSLWAGGPISNEQFF. In DNA form, the CDR3 reads TGTGCCAGCAGTTTATGGGCGGGGGGGCCAATTTCCAATGAGCAGTTCTTC.

This clonotype was seen repeatedly, ten times or more. The chain is built from TRBV11-2 and TRBJ1-1, with D maybe TRBD1 (6 bases). The V end was cut by 0 bases, the J end by 3 bases, with 20 bases between. The CDR3 has 18 residues. CDR1 SGHAT and CDR2 FQNNGV come from the germline V gene. CDR3 protein: CASSLELNLGAGHTEAFF. In DNA, the CDR3 is TGTGCCAGCAGCTTAGAGCTTAACTTGGGGGCGGGACACACTGAAGCTTTCTTT.

CDR3 loop: CPSSVVTSGGPYEQYV. The CDR3 nucleotides read TGTCCCAGCAGCGTAGTGACTAGCGGGGGGCCGTACGAGCAGTACGTC. The chain is built from TRBV9 and TRBJ2-7; 13 bases match TRBD2. The CDR3 loop spans 16 amino acids. Per germline, CDR1 SGDLS and CDR2 YYNGEE.

This clonotype was recorded a few times. The CDR3 region is CSVVSWTDTQYF. The CDR3 nucleotides read TGCAGCGTTGTGAGCTGGACAGATACGCAGTATTTT. The genes are TRBV29-1 and TRBJ2-3, with D hard to call. The V end lost 4 bases, the J end lost 3 bases, and 8 bases lay between the germline ends. Germline lookup yields CDR1 SQVTM and CDR2 ANQGSEA. CDR3 length: 12 residues.

This clonotype occurred many times. V gene TRBV5-1 combines with J gene TRBJ2-2; D possibly corresponds to TRBD1 (6 bases). The CDR3 spans 17 residues. CDR1 and CDR2 (germline): SGHRS, YFSETQ. V was pared by 5 bases and J by 2 bases, with 19 bases between. The CDR3 DNA reads TGCGCCAGCAGTTTGATGGGGGCCCACCCTAACACCGGGGAGCTGTTTTTT. This encodes CASSLMGAHPNTGELFF.

Regarding this clonotype: One end of the junction fails to match germline, which may point to a read error. This chain links TRBV13 with TRBJ2-6; TRBD1 agrees at 9 bases. The germline V gene has CDR1 PRHDT and CDR2 FYEKMQ (reference sequence). The CDR3 has 19 residues. The CDR3 reads CASCLTRTGANSGANVLTF. The CDR3 nucleotides are TGTGCCAGCTGCTTAACCCGGACAGGGGCTAATTCTGGGGCCAACGTCCTGACTTTC.

At least ten counts were recorded for this clonotype. In nucleotides, the CDR3 is TGCGCCAGCAGCTTGGGACAGGGGGACTATGGCTACACCTTC. Protein sequence: CASSLGQGDYGYTF. The chain is built from TRBV5-1 and TRBJ1-2; 9 bases match TRBD1. The germline CDR1 and CDR2 sequences are SGHRS and YFSETQ. This CDR3 has 14 amino acids. The trim removed 0 bases at V and 3 bases at J, leaving 0 bases unmatched.

This clonotype appeared many times. This sequence joins TRBV10-2 and TRBJ2-1; TRBD2 might be the D (7 bases). Germline V gene sequence: CDR1 WSHSY, CDR2 SAAADI. This CDR3 is built from 15 residues. V lost 7 bases and J 8 bases, leaving 21 bases between the germline ends. CDR3 protein: CASTPGAGAWDEQFF. The CDR3, as DNA: TGCGCCAGCACCCCTGGGGCGGGGGCTTGGGATGAGCAGTTCTTC.

This clonotype was detected ten times or more. The chain employs TRBV5-5 and TRBJ2-1, with TRBD2 identical over 13 bases. This CDR3 comprises 16 residues. Per the germline V gene, CDR1 is SGHKS and CDR2 is YYEKEE (reference sequence). V dropped 4 bases and J dropped 4; count of bases not matched to a gene: 5. In DNA, the CDR3 is TGTGCCAGCAGCGGGGGACTAGCGGGGTATTACAATGAGCAGTTCTTC. Its protein product is CASSGGLAGYYNEQFF.

The sample holds many counts of this clonotype. The chain links TRBV9 to TRBJ2-1; TRBD1 aligns across 7 bases. The CDR3 extends over 14 amino acids. V was clipped by 5 bases and J by 6 bases; unmatched bases: 8. Germline V CDR1 and CDR2: SGDLS, YYNGEE. The CDR3 nucleotides are TGTGCCAGCAGTTTGGGACAGAGCCTCAATGAGCAGTTCTTC. This sequence encodes CASSLGQSLNEQFF.

This clonotype was picked up a small number of times. The rearrangement links TRBV7-9 to TRBJ1-1; 10 positions match TRBD1. V dropped 6 bases and J dropped 11; count of bases not matched to a gene: 12. CDR3 length: 14 amino acids. Germline V gene data show CDR1 as SEHNR and CDR2 as FQNEAQ (reference sequence). CDR3 sequence: CASRPPGQGMGAFF. The DNA of the CDR3 is TGTGCCAGCAGGCCCCCGGGACAGGGGATGGGCGCTTTCTTT.

This clonotype showed up many times. The rearrangement joins TRBV4-3 to TRBJ1-4, with a possible D match to TRBD1 (5 bases). V shed 4 bases and J shed 3 bases, with 21 bases lying between them. This CDR3 region has 18 residues. The germline V gene has CDR1 LGHNA and CDR2 YSLEER. The CDR3 region is CASSLGEGPRKPNEKLFF. In DNA, the CDR3 is TGCGCCAGCAGCCTAGGGGAGGGGCCCCGGAAGCCTAATGAAAAACTGTTTTTT.

This clonotype appeared many times. V gene TRBV27 combines with J gene TRBJ2-1, with a weak D call TRBD2 (5 bases). The CDR3 extends over 11 amino acids. CDR1 MNHEY and CDR2 SMNVEV come from the germline V gene (reference sequence). V was trimmed by 3 bases and J by 9 bases, leaving 6 bases between them. The CDR3 DNA reads TGTGCCAGCAGTTTCGGGATTGAGCAGTTCTTC. Translating it yields CASSFGIEQFF.

This clonotype appeared many times. The chain recombines TRBV7-2 with TRBJ2-1; D gene unclear. There are 11 residues in the CDR3. V lost 2 bases and J lost 7, with 3 bases in between. Germline-derived CDR1 and CDR2 are SGHTA and FQGNSA. In nucleotides, the CDR3 is TGTGCCAGCAGCTTAATGAATGAGCAGTTCTTC. Protein: CASSLMNEQFF.

The chain links TRBV27 to TRBJ1-1, with TRBD1 matching over 7 bases. Losses at the gene ends were 1 base for V and 0 bases for J; bases not matched to a gene: 2. This CDR3 region has 15 residues. Germline V gene sequence: CDR1 MNHEY, CDR2 SMNVEV (reference sequence). CDR3 protein: CASSLLGTVNTEAFF. The CDR3 bases are TGTGCCAGCAGTTTATTGGGGACAGTGAACACTGAAGCTTTCTTT.

This clonotype was counted at least ten times. V is TRBV9 and J is TRBJ2-5; D perhaps matches TRBD2 (6 bases). The CDR3 length is 12 residues. CDR1 SGDLS and CDR2 YYNGEE come from the germline V gene. Trimming cost V 2 bases and J 4 bases, with 6 bases left between them. This CDR3 reads CASSVGGETQYF. Written as DNA, the CDR3 is TGTGCCAGCAGCGTGGGGGGAGAGACCCAGTACTTC. The complete variable domain, with remaining parts taken from reference TRBV9 and TRBJ2-5, reads DSGVTQTPKHLITATGQRVTLRCSPRSGDLSVYWYQQSLDQGLQFLIQYYNGEERAKGNILERFSAQQFPDLHSELNLSSLELGDSALYFCASSVGGETQYFGPGTRLLVL.

This clonotype was picked up many times. The V call is TRBV4-3, the J call TRBJ1-1; TRBD1 is a possible D gene (6 bases). Trimming stripped 1 base from V and 5 bases from J, with 17 bases between. Per the germline V gene, CDR1 is LGHNA and CDR2 is YSLEER. This CDR3 is built from 16 residues. Written as DNA, the CDR3 is TGCGCCAGCAGCCAAGGGGGGCTGGGTGAGGAAACTGAAGCTTTCTTT. This translates into CASSQGGLGEETEAFF.

This clonotype was recorded many times. The rearrangement links TRBV7-2 to TRBJ2-3, with a tentative D call TRBD2 (5 bases). V was shortened by 5 bases and J by 2 bases, with 11 bases between the two germline ends. CDR3 length: 14 amino acids. CDR1 and CDR2 (germline): SGHTA, FQGNSA. The CDR3 coding sequence is TGTGCCAGCAGCCCCCCGGGGATCACAGATACGCAGTATTTT. Translated: CASSPPGITDTQYF.

This clonotype has just a few counts. J is TRBJ2-7 and V is TRBV7-9; possibly TRBD2 for D (5 bases). V was shortened by 1 base and J by 0 bases, with 13 bases between the two germline ends. The CDR3 spans 16 residues. Germline CDR1 is SEHNR and CDR2 is FQNEAQ (reference sequence). The CDR3 loop is CASSLVRGLLSYEQYF. The CDR3 DNA sequence: TGTGCCAGCAGCTTAGTTCGGGGTTTACTCTCCTACGAGCAGTACTTC.

This sequence joins TRBV3-1 and TRBJ1-3; D might be TRBD1 (5 bases). V was shortened by 3 bases and J by 3 bases, with 15 bases between the two germline ends. The CDR3 extends over 16 amino acids. The germline V gene encodes CDR1 LGHDT and CDR2 YNNKEL (reference sequence). This CDR3 is CASSHKQGSRGNTIYF. CDR3 nucleotides: TGTGCCAGCAGCCACAAGCAGGGCTCTCGTGGAAACACCATATATTTT.

The V and J genes are TRBV5-4 and TRBJ2-1; D tentatively fits TRBD1 or TRBD2 (6 bases each). The V end was cut by 6 bases, the J end by 4 bases, with 20 bases between. Germline CDR1 is SGHNT and CDR2 is YYREEE (reference sequence). This CDR3 is built from 16 residues. The CDR3: CASIHTEGGGYNEQFF. CDR3 nucleotides: TGTGCCAGCATACATACTGAGGGGGGCGGTTACAATGAGCAGTTCTTC.

This rearrangement joins TRBV6-1 to TRBJ1-4, with 9 bases that match TRBD1. The trim removed 5 bases at V and 5 bases at J, leaving 6 bases unmatched. This CDR3 comprises 15 residues. CDR1 MNHNS and CDR2 SASEGT come from the germline V gene. DNA for the CDR3: TGTGCCAGCAGTCTGCGAGGGACAGGGAATGAAAAACTGTTTTTT. Translated, it gives CASSLRGTGNEKLFF.

This clonotype was seen many times. The V call is TRBV6-5, the J call TRBJ2-5; 9 bases fit TRBD1. Germline V gene lookup returns CDR1 MNHEY and CDR2 SVGAGI. V lost 2 bases, J lost 6 bases, and 4 bases stayed unmatched. The CDR3 sequence is 14 residues long. In nucleotides, the CDR3 is TGTGCCAGCAGTTACCAGGACAGGGGTCAGACCCAGTACTTC. Encoded protein: CASSYQDRGQTQYF.